These 5 T cell receptor beta chains were all obtained from the same sample, sequenced in a study of blood T cell repertoires in COVID-19. Repertoires were generated with immunoSEQ multiplex PCR, while TCRdb's copy carries only in-frame clones and drops some. This table has roughly 130,000 clones, 84% appearing once. The sample was PBMCs or T cells enriched from blood (not recorded which). These receptors were taken from a woman in her twenties or thirties who had recovered from COVID-19.

The chain recombines TRBV7-9 with TRBJ1-2; tentative D call: TRBD1 (6 bases). V was cut by 8 bases and J by 4 bases, with 17 bases left in between. This CDR3 comprises 14 residues. From germline, CDR1 is SEHNR and CDR2 FQNEAQ (reference sequence). This CDR3 is CASSGVHEPYGYTF. CDR3 DNA sequence: TGTGCCAGCTCAGGGGTCCACGAGCCCTATGGCTACACCTTC. Together with reference TRBV7-9 and TRBJ1-2, the CDR3 gives the full variable domain: DTGVSQNPRHKITKRGQNVTFRCDPISEHNRLYWYRQTLGQGPEFLTYFQNEAQLEKSRLLSDRFSAERPKGSFSTLEIQRTEQGDSAMYLCASSGVHEPYGYTFGSGTRLTVV.

The rearrangement uses TRBV9 and TRBJ1-3, with TRBD1 as a possible D gene (6 bases). The germline gives CDR1 SGDLS, CDR2 YYNGEE. The CDR3 is made up of 15 amino acids. V was pared by 0 bases and J by 4 bases, with 11 bases between. The CDR3: CASSVATGYGNTIYF. The DNA of the CDR3 is TGTGCCAGCAGCGTAGCTACAGGGTACGGAAACACCATATATTTT.

J is TRBJ1-4 and V is TRBV19; a weak D match, TRBD1 (5 bases). This CDR3 contains 15 residues. V lost 6 bases and J lost 12, with 23 bases in between. Germline CDR1 is LNHDA and CDR2 is SQIVND (reference sequence). CDR3 region: CASSHERGRESELFF. The CDR3 coding sequence is TGTGCCAGTAGCCATGAACGGGGGAGGGAGTCGGAACTGTTTTTT.

This chain joins TRBV5-1 and TRBJ2-6, with no clear D. The V and J ends lost 4 bases and 2 bases respectively, with 13 bases between them. The CDR3 is made up of 16 amino acids. CDR1 and CDR2 (germline): SGHRS, YFSETQ. The CDR3 is CASSAWAGTGANVLTF. The CDR3 bases are TGCGCCAGCAGCGCCTGGGCAGGCACTGGGGCCAACGTCCTGACTTTC.

The chain employs TRBV7-2 and TRBJ1-1, with D perhaps TRBD1 (5 bases). From germline, CDR1 is SGHTA and CDR2 FQGNSA. This CDR3 is built from 13 residues. V was cut by 1 base and J by 11 bases, with 14 bases left in between. The DNA for the CDR3 is TGTGCCAGCAGCTTAGTGTGGGACGGGGGGGCTTTCTTT. Protein: CASSLVWDGGAFF.